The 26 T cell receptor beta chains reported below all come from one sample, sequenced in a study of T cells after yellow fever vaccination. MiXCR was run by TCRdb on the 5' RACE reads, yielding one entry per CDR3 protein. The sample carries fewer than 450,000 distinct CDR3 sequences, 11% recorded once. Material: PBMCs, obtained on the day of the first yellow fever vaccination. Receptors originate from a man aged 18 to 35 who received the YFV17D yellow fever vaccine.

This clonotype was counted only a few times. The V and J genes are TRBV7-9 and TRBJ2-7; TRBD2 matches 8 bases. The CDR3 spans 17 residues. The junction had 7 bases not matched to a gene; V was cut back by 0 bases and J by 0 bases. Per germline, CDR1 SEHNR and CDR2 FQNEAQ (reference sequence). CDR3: CASSLAVLAGSSYEQYV. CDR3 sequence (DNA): TGTGCCAGCAGCTTAGCGGTTTTAGCGGGGAGCTCCTACGAGCAGTACGTC.

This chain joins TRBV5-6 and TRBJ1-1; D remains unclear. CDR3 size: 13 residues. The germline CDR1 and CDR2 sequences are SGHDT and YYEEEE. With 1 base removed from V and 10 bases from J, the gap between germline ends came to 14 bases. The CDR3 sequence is CASSLFQSGRAFF. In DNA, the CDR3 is TGTGCCAGCAGCTTGTTCCAATCCGGTCGAGCTTTCTTT.

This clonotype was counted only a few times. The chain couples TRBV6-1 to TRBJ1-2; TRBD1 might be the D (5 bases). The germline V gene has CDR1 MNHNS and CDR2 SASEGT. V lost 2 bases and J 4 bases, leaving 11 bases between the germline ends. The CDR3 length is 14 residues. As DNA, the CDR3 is TGTGCCAGCAGTGAATCAGGGAACCTCTATGGCTACACCTTC. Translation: CASSESGNLYGYTF.

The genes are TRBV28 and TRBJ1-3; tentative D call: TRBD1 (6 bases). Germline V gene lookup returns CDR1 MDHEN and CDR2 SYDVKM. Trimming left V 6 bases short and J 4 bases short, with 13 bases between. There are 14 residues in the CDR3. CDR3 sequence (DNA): TGTGCCAGCAGCCGACAGGCAGCAGGAAACACCATATATTTT. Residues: CASSRQAAGNTIYF.

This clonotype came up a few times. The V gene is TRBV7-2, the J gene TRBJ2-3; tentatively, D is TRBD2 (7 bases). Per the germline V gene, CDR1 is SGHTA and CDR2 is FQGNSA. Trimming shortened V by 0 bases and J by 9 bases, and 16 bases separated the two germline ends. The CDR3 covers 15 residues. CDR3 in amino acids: CASSLALKGGDTQYF. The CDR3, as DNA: TGTGCCAGCAGCTTAGCGCTAAAGGGGGGGGACACGCAGTATTTT.

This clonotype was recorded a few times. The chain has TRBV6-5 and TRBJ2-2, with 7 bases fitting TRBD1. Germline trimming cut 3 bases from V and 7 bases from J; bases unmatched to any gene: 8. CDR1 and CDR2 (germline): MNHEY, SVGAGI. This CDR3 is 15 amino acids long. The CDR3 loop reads CASSYRYGTDGELFF. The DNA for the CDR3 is TGTGCCAGCAGTTATCGCTACGGGACAGACGGGGAGCTGTTTTTT.

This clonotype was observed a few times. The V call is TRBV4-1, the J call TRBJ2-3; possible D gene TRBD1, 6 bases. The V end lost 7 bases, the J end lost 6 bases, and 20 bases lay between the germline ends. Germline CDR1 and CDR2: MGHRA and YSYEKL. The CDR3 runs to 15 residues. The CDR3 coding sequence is TGCGCCAGCAAGCTGGGACACTTTCCGTCGGATACGCAGTATTTT. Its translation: CASKLGHFPSDTQYF.

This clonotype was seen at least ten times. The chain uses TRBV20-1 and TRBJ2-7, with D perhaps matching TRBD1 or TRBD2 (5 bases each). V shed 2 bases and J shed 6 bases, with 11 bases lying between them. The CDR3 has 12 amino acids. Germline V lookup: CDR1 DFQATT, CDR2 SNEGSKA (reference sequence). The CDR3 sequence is CSARRRDGEQYV. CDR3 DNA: TGCAGTGCTAGAAGAAGGGACGGCGAGCAGTACGTC.

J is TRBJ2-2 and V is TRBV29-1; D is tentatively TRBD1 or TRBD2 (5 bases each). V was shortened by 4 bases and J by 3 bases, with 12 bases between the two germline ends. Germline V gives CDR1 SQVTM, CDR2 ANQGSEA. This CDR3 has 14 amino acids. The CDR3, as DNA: TGCAGCGTTGTGGGACCAAGCCACACCGGGGAGCTGTTTTTT. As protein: CSVVGPSHTGELFF.

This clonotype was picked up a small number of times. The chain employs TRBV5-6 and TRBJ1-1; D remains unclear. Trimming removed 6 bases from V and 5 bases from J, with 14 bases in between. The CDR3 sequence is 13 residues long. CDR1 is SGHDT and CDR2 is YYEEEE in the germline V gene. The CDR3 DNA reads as TGTGCCAGCACCTTCAAAGGCGGGACTGAAGCTTTCTTT. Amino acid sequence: CASTFKGGTEAFF.

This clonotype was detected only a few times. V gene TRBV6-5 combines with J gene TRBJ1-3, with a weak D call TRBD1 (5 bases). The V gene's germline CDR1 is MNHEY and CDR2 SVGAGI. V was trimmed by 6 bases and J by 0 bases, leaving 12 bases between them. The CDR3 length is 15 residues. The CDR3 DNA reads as TGTGCCAGCAGGCCAGACAGATTCTCTGGAAACACCATATATTTT. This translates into CASRPDRFSGNTIYF.

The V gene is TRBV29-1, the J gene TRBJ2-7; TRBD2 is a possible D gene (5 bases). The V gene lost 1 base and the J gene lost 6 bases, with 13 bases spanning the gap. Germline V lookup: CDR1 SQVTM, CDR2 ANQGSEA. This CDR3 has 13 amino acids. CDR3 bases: TGCAGCGTTGAAGGCGGACTCTTTATCGAGCAGTACTTC. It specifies CSVEGGLFIEQYF.

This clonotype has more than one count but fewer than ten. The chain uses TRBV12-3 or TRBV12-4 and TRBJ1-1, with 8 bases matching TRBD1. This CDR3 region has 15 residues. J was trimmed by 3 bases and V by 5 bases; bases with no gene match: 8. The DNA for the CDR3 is TGTGCCAGCAGTCCAGGACAGGGAGGTTACACTGAAGCTTTCTTT. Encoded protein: CASSPGQGGYTEAFF.

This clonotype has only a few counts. The CDR3 bases are TGTGCCAGCAGCGAGGGGAGGCACGGCTACACCTTC. Its protein is CASSEGRHGYTF. The chain employs TRBV9 and TRBJ1-2, with a tentative D call TRBD1 (5 bases). Germline values: CDR1 SGDLS, CDR2 YYNGEE. The length of the CDR3 is 12 residues. Trimming cost V 3 bases and J 8 bases, with 11 bases left between them.

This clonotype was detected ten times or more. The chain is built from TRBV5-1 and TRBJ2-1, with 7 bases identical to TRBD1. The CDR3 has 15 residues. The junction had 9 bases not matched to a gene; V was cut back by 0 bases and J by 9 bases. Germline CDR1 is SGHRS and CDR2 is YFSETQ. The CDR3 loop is CASSLEEAGGGEQFF. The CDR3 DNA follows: TGCGCCAGCAGCTTGGAGGAGGCAGGGGGTGGTGAGCAGTTCTTC.

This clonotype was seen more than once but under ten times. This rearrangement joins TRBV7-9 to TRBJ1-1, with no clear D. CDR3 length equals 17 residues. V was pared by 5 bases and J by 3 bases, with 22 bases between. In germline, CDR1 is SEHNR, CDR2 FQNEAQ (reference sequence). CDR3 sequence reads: CASSPIITAYRDTEAFF. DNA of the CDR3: TGTGCCAGCAGCCCCATCATAACGGCCTATCGGGACACTGAAGCTTTCTTT.

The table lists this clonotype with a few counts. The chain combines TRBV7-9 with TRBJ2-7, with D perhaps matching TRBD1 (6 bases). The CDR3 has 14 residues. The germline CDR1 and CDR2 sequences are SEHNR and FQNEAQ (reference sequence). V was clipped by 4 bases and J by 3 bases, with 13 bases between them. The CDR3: CASSSNRAYYEQYV. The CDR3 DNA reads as TGTGCCAGCAGCTCGAACAGGGCGTACTACGAGCAGTACGTC.

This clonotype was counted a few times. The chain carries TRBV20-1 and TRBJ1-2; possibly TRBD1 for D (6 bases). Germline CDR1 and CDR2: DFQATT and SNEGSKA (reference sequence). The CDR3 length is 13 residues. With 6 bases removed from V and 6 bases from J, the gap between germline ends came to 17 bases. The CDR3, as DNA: TGCAGTGCAGGGGGGGACACTAAGCATGGCTACACCTTC. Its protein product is CSAGGDTKHGYTF.

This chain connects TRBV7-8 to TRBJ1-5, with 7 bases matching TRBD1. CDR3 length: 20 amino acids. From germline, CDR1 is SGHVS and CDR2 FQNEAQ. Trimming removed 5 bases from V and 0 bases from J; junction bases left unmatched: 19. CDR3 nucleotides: TGTGCCAGCAGCACCGCCCCCGACCCACAGGGGACGAGTAGCAATCAGCCCCAGCATTTT. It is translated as CASSTAPDPQGTSSNQPQHF.

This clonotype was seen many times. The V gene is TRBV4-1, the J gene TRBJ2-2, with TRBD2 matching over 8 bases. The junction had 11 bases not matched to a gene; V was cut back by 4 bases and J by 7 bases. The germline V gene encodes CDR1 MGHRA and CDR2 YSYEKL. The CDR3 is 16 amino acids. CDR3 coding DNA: TGCGCCAGCAGCCGAAGGGAGCGGGGGACTATCGGGGAGCTGTTTTTT. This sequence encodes CASSRRERGTIGELFF.

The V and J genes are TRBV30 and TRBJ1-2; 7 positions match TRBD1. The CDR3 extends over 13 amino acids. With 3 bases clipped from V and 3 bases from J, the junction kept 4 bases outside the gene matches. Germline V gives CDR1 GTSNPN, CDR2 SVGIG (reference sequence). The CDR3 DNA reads TGTGCCTGGAGCCGACAGGGCTACTATGGCTACACCTTC. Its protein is CAWSRQGYYGYTF.

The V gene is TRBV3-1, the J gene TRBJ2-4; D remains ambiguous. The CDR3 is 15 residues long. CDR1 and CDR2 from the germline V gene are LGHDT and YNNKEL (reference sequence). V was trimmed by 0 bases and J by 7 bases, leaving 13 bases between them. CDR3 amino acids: CASSQDFSGGNIQYF. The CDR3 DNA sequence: TGTGCCAGCAGCCAAGATTTTTCCGGTGGGAACATTCAGTACTTC.

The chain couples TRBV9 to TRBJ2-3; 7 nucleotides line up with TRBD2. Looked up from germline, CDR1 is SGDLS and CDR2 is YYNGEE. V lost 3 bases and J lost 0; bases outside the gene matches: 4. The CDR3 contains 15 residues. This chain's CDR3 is CASSAGGSSTDTQYF. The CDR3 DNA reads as TGTGCCAGCAGCGCGGGGGGTTCTAGCACAGATACGCAGTATTTT.

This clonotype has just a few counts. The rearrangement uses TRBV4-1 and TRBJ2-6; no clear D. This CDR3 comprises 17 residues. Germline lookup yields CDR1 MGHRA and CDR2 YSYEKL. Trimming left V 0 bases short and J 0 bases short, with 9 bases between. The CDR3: CASSQDSLSSGANVLTF. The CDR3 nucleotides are TGCGCCAGCAGCCAAGATTCTCTGTCCTCTGGGGCCAACGTCCTGACTTTC.

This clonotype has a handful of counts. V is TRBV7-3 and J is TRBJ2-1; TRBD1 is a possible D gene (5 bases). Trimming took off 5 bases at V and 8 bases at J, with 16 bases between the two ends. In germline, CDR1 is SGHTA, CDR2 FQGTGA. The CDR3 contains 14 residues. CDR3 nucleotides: TGTGCCAGCAGCCAAGGGCAGGGATGGTATGAGCAGTTCTTC. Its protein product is CASSQGQGWYEQFF.

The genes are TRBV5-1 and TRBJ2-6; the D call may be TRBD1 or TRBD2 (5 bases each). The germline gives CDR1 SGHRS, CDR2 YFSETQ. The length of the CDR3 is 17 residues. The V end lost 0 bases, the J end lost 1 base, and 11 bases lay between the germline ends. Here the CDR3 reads CASSLVGDLSGANVLTF. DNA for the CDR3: TGCGCCAGCAGCTTGGTGGGGGACCTATCTGGGGCCAACGTCCTGACTTTC.